These 22 T cell receptor beta chains were sequenced from one sample in a study of CD8 T cells in ankylosing spondylitis. Findings and limits, study-wide: One TCR beta motif, made up of eight or nine highly homologous variants, appeared characteristic of ankylosing spondylitis blood.

Their recognized antigens are unknown. TCRdb called the 5' RACE reads again in MiXCR, with one record for every CDR3 protein. Among hundreds of thousands of distinct CDR3 sequences listed, roughly a quarter were seen once. Specimen: blood, either unsorted or a sorted T cell fraction (not recorded which). These receptors originate from a male donor with ankylosing spondylitis.

The chain combines TRBV3-1 with TRBJ1-1; 8 bases are a match to TRBD1. This CDR3 is 16 amino acids long. V trimming: 4 bases; J trimming: 1 base; junction bases outside the gene matches: 8. The germline gives CDR1 LGHDT, CDR2 YNNKEL (reference sequence). Written as DNA, the CDR3 is TGTGCCAGCAGCCTTAACAGGGGGATGAGGAACACTGAAGCTTTCTTT. It translates to CASSLNRGMRNTEAFF.

V gene TRBV5-6 combines with J gene TRBJ2-7, with TRBD1 as a possible D gene (6 bases). Between the trimmed V and J ends, which lost 7 bases and 2 bases, there was a span of 13 bases. CDR1 SGHDT and CDR2 YYEEEE come from the germline V gene. The CDR3 runs to 13 residues. The chain's CDR3 is CASQNRVAYEQYF. The CDR3, as DNA: TGTGCCAGCCAGAACAGGGTAGCCTACGAGCAGTACTTC.

The chain is built from TRBV24-1 and TRBJ2-5, with TRBD2 as a possible D gene (6 bases). The germline CDR1 and CDR2 sequences are KGHDR and SFDVKD. V was trimmed by 7 bases and J by 3 bases, leaving 11 bases between them. CDR3 length equals 13 residues. The CDR3 spells CATREAGKETQYF. The CDR3 region has the DNA TGTGCCACCAGAGAGGCGGGGAAAGAGACCCAGTACTTC.

This chain connects TRBV20-1 to TRBJ1-2, with D possibly TRBD1 on 6 matching bases. CDR1 is DFQATT, CDR2 SNEGSKA, per germline (reference sequence). This CDR3 comprises 16 residues. V lost 6 bases and J lost 6, with 26 bases in between. In DNA, the CDR3 is TGCAGTGCCTTAAATACCCGGGACACCCCTAGCCATGGCTACACCTTC. Translation: CSALNTRDTPSHGYTF.

The chain is built from TRBV12-3 or TRBV12-4 and TRBJ2-1, with D possibly matching TRBD2 (6 bases). Trimming shortened V by 7 bases and J by 5 bases, and 15 bases separated the two germline ends. This CDR3 has 14 residues. In DNA, the CDR3 is TGTGCCAGCATTCCGACTAGAGCTCACAATGAGCAGTTCTTC. Protein product: CASIPTRAHNEQFF.

The V gene is TRBV12-3 or TRBV12-4, the J gene TRBJ1-6; D is unresolved. The CDR3 spans 15 residues. Trimming took off 5 bases at V and 6 bases at J, with 14 bases between the two ends. In nucleotides, the CDR3 is TGTGCCAGCAGTCCCAGTGGGCAGTTTAATTCACCCCTCCACTTT. It yields the protein CASSPSGQFNSPLHF.

The sample holds a few counts of this clonotype. The chain links TRBV7-8 to TRBJ1-4, with TRBD1 matching 7 bases. The V gene's germline CDR1 is SGHVS and CDR2 FQNEAQ. The CDR3 has 15 residues. The junction had 11 bases not matched to a gene; V was cut back by 6 bases and J by 7 bases. The DNA for the CDR3 is TGTGCCAGCAGAAGCCTGGAGGGGGCTGTTGAAAAACTGTTTTTT. Protein sequence: CASRSLEGAVEKLFF. The full variable domain, with the rest looked up from reference TRBV7-8 and TRBJ1-4, is GAGVSQSPRYKVAKRGQDVALRCDPISGHVSLFWYQQALGQGPEFLTYFQNEAQLDKSGLPSDRFFAERPEGSVSTLKIQRTQQEDSAVYLCASRSLEGAVEKLFFGSGTQLSVL.

The V gene is TRBV12-3 or TRBV12-4, the J gene TRBJ1-6; D might be TRBD1 (5 bases). With 6 bases removed from V and 7 bases from J, the gap between germline ends came to 10 bases. The length of the CDR3 is 13 residues. The DNA for the CDR3 is TGTGCCAGCAGCGATGGGGGGAATTCACCCCTCCACTTT. Translation gives CASSDGGNSPLHF.

This sequence joins TRBV20-1 and TRBJ1-1, with a weak D call TRBD1 (5 bases). Trimming took off 6 bases at V and 4 bases at J, with 9 bases between the two ends. CDR3 length equals 11 residues. Germline V gene data show CDR1 as DFQATT and CDR2 as SNEGSKA (reference sequence). The CDR3 nucleotides read TGCAGTGCCTCAGGGCCCACTGAAGCTTTCTTT. It codes for CSASGPTEAFF.

The J gene is TRBJ2-1, the V gene TRBV5-1; the match to TRBD1 covers 9 bases. The CDR3 loop spans 15 amino acids. The germline V gene has CDR1 SGHRS and CDR2 YFSETQ. V lost 4 bases to trimming and J lost 7 bases; unmatched junction nucleotides: 9. CDR3 DNA: TGCGCCAGCAGCCGAGGACAGGGGATGGGTAATGAGCAGTTCTTC. Its protein is CASSRGQGMGNEQFF.

The chain links TRBV7-9 to TRBJ2-1; D remains unclear. Per germline, CDR1 SEHNR and CDR2 FQNEAQ (reference sequence). This CDR3 has 15 amino acids. V was trimmed by 1 base and J by 4 bases, leaving 11 bases between them. As DNA, the CDR3 is TGTGCCAGCAGCTTAGACTTAGTACTTTACAATGAGCAGTTCTTC. Protein sequence: CASSLDLVLYNEQFF. Using reference TRBV7-9 and TRBJ2-1 for the parts outside the CDR3, the full variable domain is DTGVSQNPRHKITKRGQNVTFRCDPISEHNRLYWYRQTLGQGPEFLTYFQNEAQLEKSRLLSDRFSAERPKGSFSTLEIQRTEQGDSAMYLCASSLDLVLYNEQFFGPGTRLTVL.

The chain recombines TRBV19 with TRBJ1-2; tentatively, D is TRBD1 (5 bases). Germline assignment: CDR1 LNHDA and CDR2 SQIVND (reference sequence). The CDR3 length is 14 residues. V lost 5 bases to trimming and J lost 0 bases, with 10 bases between them. CDR3 loop: CASSRQPANYGYTF. As DNA, the CDR3 is TGTGCCAGTAGTCGACAGCCTGCTAACTATGGCTACACCTTC.

The V and J genes are TRBV24-1 and TRBJ2-5; a possible D gene is TRBD1 (5 bases). This CDR3 comprises 15 residues. With 3 bases removed from V and 4 bases from J, the gap between germline ends came to 14 bases. Germline CDR1 and CDR2: KGHDR and SFDVKD. DNA for the CDR3: TGTGCCACCAGTGATCCAGGGATCACTGGAGAGACCCAGTACTTC. Encoded protein: CATSDPGITGETQYF.

This chain links TRBV7-6 with TRBJ2-7, with D uncertain. V shed 7 bases and J shed 1 base, with 17 bases lying between them. The CDR3 is 15 amino acids. Germline loops: CDR1 SGHVS, CDR2 FNYEAQ. The CDR3 reads CASNNNFGVSYEQYF. The CDR3, as DNA: TGTGCCAGCAACAACAACTTTGGGGTGTCCTACGAGCAGTACTTC.

The chain carries TRBV3-1 and TRBJ2-2; no clear D. Germline CDR1 LGHDT, CDR2 YNNKEL (reference sequence). The CDR3 is 18 residues long. Trimming took off 2 bases at V and 3 bases at J, with 19 bases between the two ends. The CDR3 spells CASSQRPMSREDTGELFF. CDR3 DNA sequence: TGTGCCAGCAGCCAAAGGCCTATGTCCCGAGAAGACACCGGGGAGCTGTTTTTT.

The chain recombines TRBV4-2 with TRBJ1-4; TRBD1 might be the D (5 bases). The CDR3 extends over 17 amino acids. V gave up 1 base and J gave up 6 bases, with 18 bases separating them. Looked up from germline, CDR1 is LGHNA and CDR2 is YNFKEQ. CDR3 DNA sequence: TGTGCCAGCAGCCAAGCGGGGGGTCCTTTGGGAGATGAAAAACTGTTTTTT. Translation gives CASSQAGGPLGDEKLFF.

This chain links TRBV2 with TRBJ2-3; 8 nucleotides line up with TRBD1. Trimming removed 5 bases from V and 9 bases from J; junction bases left unmatched: 7. CDR1 is SNHLY and CDR2 is FYNNEI in the germline V gene. CDR3 size: 13 residues. Here the CDR3 reads CASSSDRGGTQYF. In DNA, the CDR3 is TGTGCCAGCAGTTCCGACAGGGGTGGCACGCAGTATTTT. The full variable domain, rest sourced from reference TRBV2 and TRBJ2-3, is EPEVTQTPSHQVTQMGQEVILRCVPISNHLYFYWYRQILGQKVEFLVSFYNNEISEKSEIFDDQFSVERPDGSNFTLKIRSTKLEDSAMYFCASSSDRGGTQYFGPGTRLTVL.

J is TRBJ1-1 and V is TRBV3-1; D is perhaps TRBD1 (6 bases). Trimming took off 5 bases at V and 10 bases at J, with 17 bases between the two ends. The CDR3 loop spans 13 amino acids. Germline V gene data show CDR1 as LGHDT and CDR2 as YNNKEL (reference sequence). The CDR3 sequence is CASSSRQVGGAFF. The CDR3 nucleotides read TGTGCCAGCAGCTCAAGACAGGTTGGCGGAGCTTTCTTT.

This chain joins TRBV7-2 and TRBJ2-2; 10 bases fit TRBD2. From germline, CDR1 is SGHTA and CDR2 FQGNSA. Trimming removed 5 bases from V and 1 base from J; junction bases left unmatched: 4. The CDR3 is 16 amino acids. CDR3 amino acids: CASSPWTSGNTGELFF. The CDR3 region has the DNA TGTGCCAGCAGCCCTTGGACTAGCGGGAACACCGGGGAGCTGTTTTTT.

The chain has TRBV5-1 and TRBJ2-2; TRBD1 matches at 8 bases. The CDR3 length is 16 residues. CDR1 and CDR2 (germline): SGHRS, YFSETQ. V lost 4 bases to trimming and J lost 2 bases; unmatched junction nucleotides: 7. The CDR3 sequence: CASSRTGQGNTGELFF. The CDR3 region has the DNA TGCGCCAGCAGCAGAACTGGACAGGGAAACACCGGGGAGCTGTTTTTT.

The sample holds a few counts of this clonotype. This chain uses TRBV5-1 with TRBJ2-7, with TRBD1 as a possible D gene (5 bases). CDR1 SGHRS and CDR2 YFSETQ come from the germline V gene. The CDR3 covers 13 residues. V was cut by 3 bases and J by 2 bases, with 9 bases left in between. CDR3 protein: CASSYGQAYEQYF. CDR3 nucleotides: TGCGCCAGCAGCTACGGACAAGCCTACGAGCAGTACTTC. The full variable domain, completed using reference TRBV5-1 and TRBJ2-7, is KAGVTQTPRYLIKTRGQQVTLSCSPISGHRSVSWYQQTPGQGLQFLFEYFSETQRNKGNFPGRFSGRQFSNSRSEMNVSTLELGDSALYLCASSYGQAYEQYFGPGTRLTVT.

CDR3 bases: TGCGCCAGCAGCCAAGTTACAGGGATTCAGCCCCAGCATTTT. Encoded protein: CASSQVTGIQPQHF. The V call is TRBV4-1, the J call TRBJ1-5; possible D gene TRBD1, 6 bases. CDR3 length: 14 amino acids. From germline, CDR1 is MGHRA and CDR2 YSYEKL. V lost 1 base to trimming and J lost 6 bases, with 10 bases between them.